Described below is a single TCR beta chain sequence and its context. Genomic DNA for unsorted samples, which was extracted with the QIAamp DNA Blood Mini kit, came from about 83 million PBMCs. The data were produced by immunoSEQ multiplex PCR, yet TCRdb's version contains in-frame clones alone and is incomplete. The data show about 470,000 clones, 70% to 80% seen once. This entry comes from a study of shared clonotypes between healthy human individuals. The CDR3 sequence is 14 residues long. Trimming took off 6 bases at V and 0 bases at J, with 11 bases between the two ends. From germline, CDR1 is LNHDA and CDR2 SQIVND (reference sequence).

Sequenced material: PBMCs. This chain joins TRBV19 and TRBJ1-1, with D perhaps matching TRBD1 (6 bases). The source is a woman in her 40s in good health. Some clones in this sample may be carry-over from other donors' samples. CDR3 region: CASRTTGMNTEAFF. CDR3 nucleotide sequence: TGTGCCAGTAGGACAACAGGGATGAACACTGAAGCTTTCTTT.